This TCR beta chain was sequenced during a study of T cell responses to AZD1222 COVID-19 vaccine. TCRdb keeps only in-frame clones here, not all; method: immunoSEQ multiplex PCR. The sample includes 90,000 to 150,000 clones, around 87% of them seen just once. CDR1 and CDR2 from the germline V gene are LNHDA and SQIVND (reference sequence). Trimming pared 4 bases from V and 7 bases from J, leaving 13 bases between. This CDR3 has 13 residues. This specimen consisted of peripheral blood, obtained on day 0 of AZD1222 vaccination. This rearrangement joins TRBV19 to TRBJ1-2, with TRBD1 as a possible D gene (5 bases). This sequence originates from an adult in good health. The CDR3 protein is CASSTSDRGGYTF. Here the CDR3 DNA reads TGTGCCAGTAGTACTTCCGATAGGGGTGGCTACACCTTC.